This TCR beta chain was found in a study of long-term antiretroviral therapy in people with HIV. Investigators performed immunoSEQ version v3.0 at survey level. Sequenced by immunoSEQ multiplex PCR; TCRdb stores in-frame clones only, minus some. The sample records about 30,000 clones, around 85% being singletons. People in the study who had HIV all got their treatment in the United States. The germline V and J ends were trimmed by 4 bases and 0 bases, with 14 bases remaining between them. The CDR3 loop spans 15 amino acids. The germline gives CDR1 SGHNT, CDR2 YYREEE (reference sequence). This chain uses TRBV5-4 with TRBJ2-7; D is possibly TRBD1 (6 bases). Here the sequenced sample was unsorted PBMCs, taken 3 years after starting antiretroviral therapy. The sequence came from a man between 35 and 55 years old with HIV. The CDR3 nucleotides are TGTGCCAGCAGCGCCGGGACACGGGTCTCCTACGAGCAGTACTTC. It encodes CASSAGTRVSYEQYF.